This T cell receptor (beta chain) originates from a study of T cell responses to AZD1222 COVID-19 vaccine. Comments on this clone: The antigen is not known.

Points from the study as a whole: Possibly, clonal diversity was underestimated; donors were largely white British and included more females. Only six individuals given AZD1222 were seropositive at baseline.

Profiling relied on immunoSEQ multiplex PCR, and the TCRdb table lists in-frame clones only, not all of them. This sample has roughly 160,000 clones, with about 90% found just once. Material: peripheral blood, obtained on day 0 of AZD1222 vaccination. The receptor was isolated from an adult in good health.

This chain's CDR3 is CATSPAGGSNQPQHF. For the CDR3, the DNA is TGTGCCACCAGTCCGGCGGGCGGGAGCAATCAGCCCCAGCATTTT. The V call is TRBV24-1, the J call TRBJ1-5; D ambiguous. Trimming pared 6 bases from V and 1 base from J, leaving 12 bases between. CDR1 and CDR2 from the germline V gene are KGHDR and SFDVKD. This CDR3 is 15 amino acids long.